This record covers a single T cell receptor beta chain. This sample stems from a study of Ad26.COV2.S vaccination and SARS-CoV-2 variants. Produced via immunoSEQ multiplex PCR; TCRdb's table is partial and in-frame only. Of 180,000 or so clones in the sample, around 88% were seen once. The CDR3 sequence is 13 residues long. Germline V CDR1 and CDR2: DFQATT, SNEGSKA (reference sequence). V shed 3 bases and J shed 0 bases, with 6 bases lying between them. This TCR was recovered from a human donor who had recovered from COVID-19. The source material was peripheral blood, sampled after recovery from COVID-19. The genes are TRBV20-1 and TRBJ1-3; no firm D call. The CDR3 DNA reads TGCAGTGCTAGTTTGGTCTCTGGAAACACCATATATTTT. It encodes CSASLVSGNTIYF.